The entry that follows covers one T cell receptor beta chain sequence. Naive CD8 cells lacked CD45RO, underwent positive selection for CCR7 and left out terminally differentiated effector memory CD45RA+ cells. Clones were read by immunoSEQ multiplex PCR, and TCRdb kept only the in-frame ones, dropping some. The sample consists of over 2 million clones, over 85% of them appearing once. The CDR3 has 17 amino acids. The V end lost 2 bases, the J end lost 3 bases, and 17 bases lay between the germline ends. The germline CDR1 and CDR2 sequences are SGHTA and FQGNSA. This entry is derived from a study of shared clonotypes between healthy human individuals.

The clonotype was recovered from a man younger than 35 in good health. Material: naive CD8+ T cells sorted from blood. This chain uses TRBV7-2 with TRBJ2-1; weak D call: TRBD1 (6 bases). Here the CDR3 reads CASSLSPGHTSYNEQFF. CDR3 DNA: TGTGCCAGCAGCTTAAGCCCGGGACACACCAGCTACAATGAGCAGTTCTTC.